This T cell receptor beta chain was identified during a study of blood T cell repertoires in COVID-19. At the level of the study: The samples span acute and convalescent COVID-19 from the United States, Italy and Spain. The cDNA or gDNA used as material had been derived from T cells, B-cell-depleted T cells, or PBMCs.

V was clipped by 0 bases and J by 7 bases, with 13 bases between them. There are 14 residues in the CDR3. Germline loops: CDR1 SGHRS, CDR2 YFSETQ. The assay was immunoSEQ multiplex PCR, and TCRdb's table has in-frame clones only and misses some. Seen here are approximately 300,000 clones, around 90% observed once, and the top ten hold roughly 6.5%. This receptor was taken from a man aged 18-30 years who had recovered from COVID-19. The sample comprised peripheral blood. The V and J genes are TRBV5-1 and TRBJ1-1, with no clear D. The CDR3 sequence is CASSLAQASNEAFF. The CDR3 DNA reads as TGCGCCAGCAGCTTGGCTCAGGCAAGTAATGAAGCTTTCTTT.